A single TCR beta chain is shown here with its context. No antigen is known for it. Profiled with immunoSEQ multiplex PCR; TCRdb holds only in-frame clones, not every one. The sample consists of roughly 60,000 clones, 84% of them appearing once. The CDR3 contains 15 residues. In germline, CDR1 is MNHEY, CDR2 SMNVEV (reference sequence). V was shortened by 1 base and J by 0 bases, with 9 bases between the two germline ends. This sample stems from a study of a mutant IDH1 vaccine in newly diagnosed glioma. Turning to the study itself: Most patients had received both radiotherapy and temozolomide, the prior options being radiotherapy, temozolomide, or both.

Findings of the study overall: Apparently unrelated to pseudoprogression were changes in the top peripheral T cell clonotypes.

Time point in this sample: week 11, during vaccination. A single vaccine dose contained 300 ug of mutant IDH1 20-mer peptide, and topical imiquimod was used with it. The chain has TRBV27 and TRBJ1-1; D not certain. The sequence was collected from a man in his thirties or forties with glioma. The source material was PBMCs, sampled from a glioma patient whose treatment included an IDH1 peptide vaccine. CDR3 in DNA: TGTGCCAGCAGTTTATATAGCGATATGAACACTGAAGCTTTCTTT. Residues: CASSLYSDMNTEAFF.